The 22 T cell receptor beta chains given below trace back to one sample, sequenced in a study of blood T cell repertoires in COVID-19. Some clones are missing from TCRdb's copy, which holds only in-frame ones; the method was immunoSEQ multiplex PCR. The table has a few hundred thousand clones, approximately 90% seen once. The sequencing sample was made of peripheral blood. These receptors all stem from a woman aged 25 to 45 with COVID-19, enrolled during active disease.

The sample holds one count of this clone. This chain uses TRBV5-1 with TRBJ2-1; a weak D match, TRBD2 (6 bases). Germline lookup yields CDR1 SGHRS and CDR2 YFSETQ. Trimming took 3 bases from V and 8 from J, leaving 21 bases between them. This CDR3 is 16 amino acids long. The CDR3 here is CASSSAGPFGSDEQFF. In DNA form, the CDR3 reads TGCGCCAGCAGCTCCGCGGGACCGTTTGGCTCAGATGAGCAGTTCTTC.

The chain employs TRBV24-1 and TRBJ2-3; 9 bases align to TRBD1. Germline values: CDR1 KGHDR, CDR2 SFDVKD. J was trimmed by 4 bases and V by 2 bases; bases with no gene match: 6. CDR3 length: 16 amino acids. The CDR3 sequence is CATSDYDRGGADTQYF. For the CDR3, the DNA is TGTGCCACCAGTGATTACGACAGGGGGGGCGCAGATACGCAGTATTTT.

V usage is TRBV3-1 (or the pseudogene TRBV3-2) and J usage is TRBJ1-4, with D possibly matching TRBD1 (5 bases). Trimming removed 3 bases at V and 13 bases at J, with 21 bases between. The CDR3 runs to 15 residues. Germline assignment: CDR1 LGHDT and CDR2 YNNKEL (reference sequence). The CDR3 bases are TGTGCCAGCAGCCAGGGTGAAACAGCGGGGCAAGGACTGTTTTTT. Its protein product is CASSQGETAGQGLFF.

This rearrangement joins TRBV18 to TRBJ1-6; 8 bases align to TRBD1. The CDR3 sequence is 15 residues long. Unmatched junction bases numbered 5, after V lost 3 bases and J lost 7 bases. CDR1 and CDR2 from the germline V gene are KGHSH and LQKENI. As DNA, the CDR3 is TGTGCCAGCTCACCGGACAGGGCTCCCAATTCACCCCTCCACTTT. It encodes CASSPDRAPNSPLHF.

The chain carries TRBV27 and TRBJ1-3; D is perhaps TRBD1 (5 bases). Trimming took 7 bases from V and 3 from J, leaving 13 bases between them. Germline CDR1 is MNHEY and CDR2 is SMNVEV (reference sequence). CDR3 length: 14 amino acids. The CDR3: CASIPGLNGNTIYF. CDR3 sequence (DNA): TGTGCCAGCATCCCAGGGTTGAATGGAAACACCATATATTTT.

The V and J genes are TRBV18 and TRBJ2-3; perhaps TRBD1 as D (6 bases). Germline V lookup: CDR1 KGHSH, CDR2 LQKENI. V was pared by 2 bases and J by 4 bases, with 10 bases between. This CDR3 is built from 14 residues. In DNA form, the CDR3 reads TGTGCCAGCTCACCAGGACAGCTCCCAGATACGCAGTATTTT. Translating it yields CASSPGQLPDTQYF.

This sequence joins TRBV27 and TRBJ2-1, with a weak D call TRBD1 (6 bases). CDR1 is MNHEY and CDR2 is SMNVEV in the germline V gene (reference sequence). The CDR3 extends over 13 amino acids. The germline V and J ends were trimmed by 6 bases and 10 bases, with 16 bases remaining between them. CDR3 residues: CASSPLLGTEQFF. The CDR3 DNA is TGTGCCAGCAGCCCTCTTCTTGGGACAGAGCAGTTCTTC.

V and J are TRBV3-1 (or the pseudogene TRBV3-2) and TRBJ1-6; a weak D match, TRBD1 (6 bases). CDR1 LGHDT and CDR2 YNNKEL come from the germline V gene (reference sequence). The CDR3 is 15 residues long. Between the trimmed V and J ends, which lost 3 bases and 8 bases, there was a span of 14 bases. This CDR3 reads CASSHLDRRDSPLHF. In DNA form, the CDR3 reads TGTGCCAGCAGCCACTTAGACAGGCGAGATTCACCCCTCCACTTT.

The V gene is TRBV6-5, the J gene TRBJ1-4, with D tentatively TRBD1 (6 bases). The CDR3 has 14 residues. In germline, CDR1 is MNHEY, CDR2 SVGAGI. The V and J ends lost 4 bases and 7 bases respectively, with 13 bases between them. CDR3 sequence reads: CASSLQGVGEKLFF. Written as DNA, the CDR3 is TGTGCCAGCAGTTTACAGGGTGTTGGTGAAAAACTGTTTTTT.

J is TRBJ2-1 and V is TRBV19, with 8 bases lining up with TRBD2. V shed 8 bases and J 7 bases; nucleotides not matched to a gene: 4. The CDR3 contains 12 residues. Looked up from germline, CDR1 is LNHDA and CDR2 is SQIVND (reference sequence). CDR3 amino acids: CASGSGGNEQFF. Here the CDR3 DNA reads TGTGCCAGTGGGTCGGGGGGGAATGAGCAGTTCTTC.

This clone was recorded once. The genes are TRBV19 and TRBJ1-1, with 7 bases matching TRBD1. Trimming removed 5 bases from V and 5 bases from J; junction bases left unmatched: 11. The CDR3 totals 15 residues. Per germline, CDR1 LNHDA and CDR2 SQIVND (reference sequence). This CDR3 is CASSPNRAGGTEAFF. The CDR3 nucleotides are TGTGCCAGTAGTCCGAACCGGGCAGGGGGGACTGAAGCTTTCTTT.

V usage is TRBV28 and J usage is TRBJ1-2; D is possibly TRBD1 (6 bases). CDR1 MDHEN and CDR2 SYDVKM come from the germline V gene. There are 12 residues in the CDR3. V lost 4 bases, J lost 7 bases, and 10 bases lay in between. The CDR3 protein is CASSSQGLGYTF. As DNA, the CDR3 is TGTGCCAGCAGTTCACAGGGTCTTGGCTACACCTTC.

The genes are TRBV5-4 and TRBJ1-1; 9 bases agree with TRBD1. The CDR3 runs to 15 residues. The ends lost 4 bases at V and 3 bases at J; junction bases unmatched: 7. Germline assignment: CDR1 SGHNT and CDR2 YYREEE (reference sequence). The CDR3 region is CASSRRRQGDTEAFF. CDR3 in DNA: TGTGCCAGCAGCCGCCGGAGACAGGGGGACACTGAAGCTTTCTTT.

The chain joins TRBV19 to TRBJ1-2; 8 nucleotides align to TRBD1. The CDR3 sequence is 15 residues long. Germline CDR1 LNHDA, CDR2 SQIVND (reference sequence). V lost 4 bases to trimming and J lost 2 bases; unmatched junction nucleotides: 6. CDR3 residues: CASSRSDRVNYGYTF. CDR3 nucleotide sequence: TGTGCCAGTAGTAGATCGGACAGGGTGAACTATGGCTACACCTTC.

The rearrangement links TRBV7-9 to TRBJ2-7, with D possibly TRBD1 on 6 matching bases. Trimming shortened V by 5 bases and J by 0 bases, and 14 bases separated the two germline ends. Germline V lookup: CDR1 SEHNR, CDR2 FQNEAQ (reference sequence). The CDR3 covers 15 residues. CDR3 loop: CASSSRDTSSYEQYF. The CDR3 region has the DNA TGTGCCAGCAGCAGCCGGGACACCAGCTCCTACGAGCAGTACTTC.

The chain recombines TRBV7-8 with TRBJ2-5; 9 nucleotides align to TRBD2. Germline CDR1 SGHVS, CDR2 FQNEAQ. V shed 2 bases and J 4 bases; nucleotides not matched to a gene: 17. CDR3 length equals 19 residues. The CDR3 DNA is TGTGCCAGCAGCTTACTTCGTTTCAGGCGGGGGGGCCGGTCAGAGACCCAGTACTTC. This gives the protein CASSLLRFRRGGRSETQYF.

This clone was recorded a few times. The rearrangement joins TRBV5-1 to TRBJ2-5, with D maybe TRBD2 (6 bases). Germline V gene lookup returns CDR1 SGHRS and CDR2 YFSETQ. V was shortened by 0 bases and J by 13 bases, with 16 bases between the two germline ends. The CDR3 covers 13 residues. CDR3 sequence: CASSLDGGVPRYF. DNA for the CDR3: TGCGCCAGCAGCTTGGATGGCGGGGTACCTCGGTACTTC.

The chain employs TRBV19 and TRBJ1-1, with D tentatively TRBD1 (5 bases). V was shortened by 7 bases and J by 7 bases, with 16 bases between the two germline ends. CDR1 is LNHDA and CDR2 is SQIVND in the germline V gene (reference sequence). The CDR3 is made up of 13 amino acids. The CDR3: CASISGERGEAFF. The CDR3 coding sequence is TGTGCCAGTATCTCGGGCGAAAGGGGTGAAGCTTTCTTT.

This chain joins TRBV10-3 and TRBJ1-1; D remains ambiguous. Trimming pared 0 bases from V and 5 bases from J, leaving 13 bases between. The CDR3 sequence is 15 residues long. Per germline, CDR1 ENHRY and CDR2 SYGVKD. The CDR3 here is CAISESGRGGTEAFF. In nucleotides, the CDR3 is TGTGCCATCAGTGAGTCGGGCCGGGGAGGGACTGAAGCTTTCTTT.

The CDR3 nucleotides are TGTGCCAGCAGCCCAGGACAGGGAGGATCGGAGACCCAGTACTTC. It is translated as CASSPGQGGSETQYF. V is TRBV5-4 and J is TRBJ2-5, with 8 nucleotides matching TRBD1. Trimming removed 4 bases from V and 5 bases from J; junction bases left unmatched: 10. Germline V gene lookup returns CDR1 SGHNT and CDR2 YYREEE (reference sequence). The CDR3 loop spans 15 amino acids.

For the CDR3, the DNA is TGTGCCAGCAGCGGAGGAATGGCGCCATACCAAGAGACCCAGTACTTC. Protein product: CASSGGMAPYQETQYF. This chain uses TRBV9 with TRBJ2-5; D unresolved. Trimming took 3 bases from V and 0 from J, leaving 15 bases between them. CDR1 and CDR2 from the germline V gene are SGDLS and YYNGEE. The length of the CDR3 is 16 residues.

The chain is built from TRBV19 and TRBJ2-2, with 7 bases identical to TRBD2. Germline lookup yields CDR1 LNHDA and CDR2 SQIVND (reference sequence). This CDR3 is built from 16 residues. The V gene end was trimmed by 1 base and the J gene end by 0 bases; junction bases not matched to a gene: 2. CDR3: CASSIVLATNTGELFF. The CDR3 nucleotides read TGTGCCAGTAGTATAGTACTAGCGACGAACACCGGGGAGCTGTTTTTT.